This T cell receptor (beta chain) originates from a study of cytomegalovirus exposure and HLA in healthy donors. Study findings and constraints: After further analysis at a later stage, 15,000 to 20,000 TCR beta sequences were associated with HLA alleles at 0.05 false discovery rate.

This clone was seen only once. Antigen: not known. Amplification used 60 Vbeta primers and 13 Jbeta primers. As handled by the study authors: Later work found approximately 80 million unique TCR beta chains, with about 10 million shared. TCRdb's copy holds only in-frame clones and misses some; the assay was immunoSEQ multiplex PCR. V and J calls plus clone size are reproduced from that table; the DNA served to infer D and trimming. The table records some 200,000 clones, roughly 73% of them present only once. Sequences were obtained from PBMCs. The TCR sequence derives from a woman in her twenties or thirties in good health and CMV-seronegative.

The CDR3 DNA is TGTGCCAGCAGCTTATTCGGGGGGAGCAATCAGCCCCAGCATTTT. This sequence encodes CASSLFGGSNQPQHF. The V call is TRBV7-2, the J call TRBJ1-5; D perhaps matches TRBD1 (5 bases). Trimming took off 2 bases at V and 1 base at J, with 9 bases between the two ends. This CDR3 region has 15 residues. Germline CDR1 is SGHTA and CDR2 is FQGNSA. Full variable domain (remainder filled in from reference TRBV7-2 and TRBJ1-5): GAGVSQSPSNKVTEKGKDVELRCDPISGHTALYWYRQSLGQGLEFLIYFQGNSAPDKSGLPSDRFSAERTGGSVSTLTIQRTQQEDSAVYLCASSLFGGSNQPQHFGDGTRLSIL.